These 15 T cell receptor beta chains originate from one sample sequenced in a study of T cell responses to AZD1222 COVID-19 vaccine. Using immunoSEQ multiplex PCR, the repertoire was profiled, and TCRdb retains in-frame clones only, with some absent. Of around 58,000 clones listed, about 86% are singletons. Material: peripheral blood, obtained on day 0 of AZD1222 vaccination. The receptors stem from an adult in good health.

This clone was counted only a few times. At the DNA level, this CDR3 is encoded by other sequences in the same sample as well. The J gene is TRBJ1-5, the V gene TRBV18, with D unclear. V was shortened by 3 bases and J by 1 base, with 4 bases between the two germline ends. The germline CDR1 and CDR2 sequences are KGHSH and LQKENI. The CDR3 runs to 13 residues. In DNA form, the CDR3 reads TGTGCCAGCTCACCGGGGAGCAATCAGCCCCAGCATTTT. It translates to CASSPGSNQPQHF. Full variable domain (rest looked up from reference TRBV18 and TRBJ1-5): NAGVMQNPRHLVRRRGQEARLRCSPMKGHSHVYWYRQLPEEGLKFMVYLQKENIIDESGMPKERFSAEFPKEGPSILRIQQVVRGDSAAYFCASSPGSNQPQHFGDGTRLSIL.

The chain carries TRBV18 and TRBJ2-7; 7 bases line up with TRBD1. Trimming took 5 bases from V and 5 from J; bases not matched to a gene: 9. CDR3 length: 14 residues. Germline V CDR1 and CDR2: KGHSH, LQKENI. The CDR3 coding sequence is TGTGCCAGCTCAGGAAGGACAGGTTCGGACGAGCAGTACTTC. It is translated as CASSGRTGSDEQYF.

The V and J genes are TRBV4-2 and TRBJ2-2, with D perhaps TRBD1 (5 bases). The CDR3 totals 13 residues. The V end was cut by 8 bases, the J end by 5 bases, with 12 bases between. CDR1 LGHNA and CDR2 YNFKEQ come from the germline V gene. For the CDR3, the DNA is TGTGCCAGCGCTTTTCAGGGAACCGGGGAGCTGTTTTTT. This codes for CASAFQGTGELFF.

This sequence joins TRBV19 and TRBJ1-5; 9 nucleotides agree with TRBD1. This CDR3 region has 13 residues. Germline lookup yields CDR1 LNHDA and CDR2 SQIVND (reference sequence). With 6 bases clipped from V and 7 bases from J, the junction kept 4 bases outside the gene matches. CDR3 sequence reads: CASRRQGDQPQHF. The CDR3 DNA reads TGTGCCAGTAGGAGACAGGGGGACCAGCCCCAGCATTTT.

The chain joins TRBV19 to TRBJ2-1, with 12 bases lining up with TRBD2. CDR3 length: 19 residues. Trimming at V came to 0 bases and at J to 7 bases, leaving 13 bases not matched to a gene. The germline CDR1 and CDR2 sequences are LNHDA and SQIVND (reference sequence). The CDR3 is CASSIDYSGMTSGSNEQFF. CDR3 nucleotides: TGTGCCAGTAGTATAGATTATTCAGGTATGACTAGCGGGAGTAATGAGCAGTTCTTC. The full variable domain, completed using reference TRBV19 and TRBJ2-1, is DGGITQSPKYLFRKEGQNVTLSCEQNLNHDAMYWYRQDPGQGLRLIYYSQIVNDFQKGDIAEGYSVSREKKESFPLTVTSAQKNPTAFYLCASSIDYSGMTSGSNEQFFGPGTRLTVL.

This chain uses TRBV9 with TRBJ2-3; D may be TRBD1 or TRBD2 (5 bases each). Germline loops: CDR1 SGDLS, CDR2 YYNGEE. V gave up 0 bases and J gave up 4 bases, with 12 bases separating them. The CDR3 extends over 15 amino acids. The CDR3 nucleotides read TGTGCCAGCAGCGTAGGGCCCCGGGGCGCAGATACGCAGTATTTT. Translating it yields CASSVGPRGADTQYF. Full variable domain (missing parts from reference TRBV9 and TRBJ2-3): DSGVTQTPKHLITATGQRVTLRCSPRSGDLSVYWYQQSLDQGLQFLIQYYNGEERAKGNILERFSAQQFPDLHSELNLSSLELGDSALYFCASSVGPRGADTQYFGPGTRLTVL.

CDR3 bases: TGTGCCAGTACAAACTCCCCGGGGACACCCTATGGCTACACCTTC. Translation gives CASTNSPGTPYGYTF. The V gene is TRBV19, the J gene TRBJ1-2; maybe TRBD1 (6 bases). This CDR3 region has 15 residues. Germline CDR1 is LNHDA and CDR2 is SQIVND (reference sequence). Trimming cost V 7 bases and J 4 bases, with 19 bases left between them.

CDR3 region: CASRNWRYEQYF. CDR3 in DNA: TGTGCCAGCCGAAATTGGAGGTACGAGCAGTACTTC. The V call is TRBV27, the J call TRBJ2-7; weak D call: TRBD2 (5 bases). This CDR3 contains 12 residues. Germline V CDR1 and CDR2: MNHEY, SMNVEV (reference sequence). V lost 8 bases to trimming and J lost 4 bases, with 12 bases between them.

The V gene is TRBV28, the J gene TRBJ2-7; D gene unclear. The germline CDR1 and CDR2 sequences are MDHEN and SYDVKM. The CDR3 runs 13 residues. Trimming removed 6 bases at V and 5 bases at J, with 14 bases between. As DNA, the CDR3 is TGTGCCAGCAGCCGGGCTATACCCCACGAGCAGTACTTC. It encodes CASSRAIPHEQYF.

The V gene is TRBV9, the J gene TRBJ1-3; D is undetermined. This CDR3 region has 15 residues. The germline CDR1 and CDR2 sequences are SGDLS and YYNGEE. Trimming took off 4 bases at V and 0 bases at J, with 11 bases between the two ends. CDR3 DNA: TGTGCCAGCAGCACCCGACCGAGCTCTGGAAACACCATATATTTT. The encoded protein is CASSTRPSSGNTIYF.

The rearrangement uses TRBV5-1 and TRBJ2-3, with D tentatively TRBD1 (5 bases). This CDR3 is built from 16 residues. Trimming shortened V by 5 bases and J by 0 bases, and 16 bases separated the two germline ends. The V gene's germline CDR1 is SGHRS and CDR2 YFSETQ. This CDR3 is CASRSGRGASTDTQYF. CDR3 DNA: TGCGCCAGCAGGTCCGGACGTGGGGCTAGCACAGATACGCAGTATTTT.

The chain couples TRBV5-1 to TRBJ2-5, with D possibly TRBD1 on 6 matching bases. V was pared by 3 bases and J by 1 base, with 10 bases between. Germline V gene lookup returns CDR1 SGHRS and CDR2 YFSETQ. The CDR3 length is 14 residues. CDR3 residues: CASSSSTGQETQYF. CDR3 DNA sequence: TGCGCCAGCAGCTCCTCGACAGGCCAAGAGACCCAGTACTTC. Supplemented by reference TRBV5-1 and TRBJ2-5, the full variable domain reads KAGVTQTPRYLIKTRGQQVTLSCSPISGHRSVSWYQQTPGQGLQFLFEYFSETQRNKGNFPGRFSGRQFSNSRSEMNVSTLELGDSALYLCASSSSTGQETQYFGPGTRLLVL.

The chain has TRBV5-5 and TRBJ2-3, with D perhaps TRBD1 (6 bases). CDR1 SGHKS and CDR2 YYEKEE come from the germline V gene (reference sequence). CDR3 length: 14 residues. Trimming left V 0 bases short and J 3 bases short, with 8 bases between. CDR3 region: CASSLEGETDTQYF. CDR3 sequence (DNA): TGTGCCAGCAGCTTGGAGGGGGAGACAGATACGCAGTATTTT.

This clone was seen a few times. The CDR3 here is CASGPQFESSYNEQFF. CDR3 sequence (DNA): TGTGCCAGCGGGCCCCAGTTTGAAAGCTCCTACAATGAGCAGTTCTTC. The chain combines TRBV3-1 (or the pseudogene TRBV3-2) with TRBJ2-1; unclear D gene. Trimming cost V 8 bases and J 0 bases, with 17 bases left between them. The CDR3 spans 16 residues. Per the germline V gene, CDR1 is LGHDT and CDR2 is YNNKEL (reference sequence).

This clone showed up just once. CDR3 DNA: TGTGCCAGCAGTGTGACAGGGGGCAGAGTCGGGGAGCTGTTTTTT. Its translation: CASSVTGGRVGELFF. The V and J genes are TRBV6-6 and TRBJ2-2, with TRBD1 matching over 10 bases. The V gene's germline CDR1 is MNHNY and CDR2 SVGAGI (reference sequence). Trimming cost V 5 bases and J 7 bases; bases outside gene matches: 7. This CDR3 has 15 amino acids.